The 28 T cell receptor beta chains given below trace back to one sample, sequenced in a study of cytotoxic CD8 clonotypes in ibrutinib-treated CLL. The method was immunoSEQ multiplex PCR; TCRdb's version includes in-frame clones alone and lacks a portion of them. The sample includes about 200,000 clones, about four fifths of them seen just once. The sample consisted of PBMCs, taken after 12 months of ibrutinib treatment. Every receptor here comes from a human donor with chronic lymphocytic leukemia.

CDR3 sequence reads: CASSLDRGNTEAFF. The CDR3 nucleotides are TGCGCCAGCAGCTTGGACAGGGGGAACACTGAAGCTTTCTTT. This chain links TRBV5-1 with TRBJ1-1; 7 nucleotides line up with TRBD1. Germline lookup yields CDR1 SGHRS and CDR2 YFSETQ. CDR3 length: 14 amino acids. V shed 0 bases, J shed 1 base, and the junction held 0 bases outside the gene matches.

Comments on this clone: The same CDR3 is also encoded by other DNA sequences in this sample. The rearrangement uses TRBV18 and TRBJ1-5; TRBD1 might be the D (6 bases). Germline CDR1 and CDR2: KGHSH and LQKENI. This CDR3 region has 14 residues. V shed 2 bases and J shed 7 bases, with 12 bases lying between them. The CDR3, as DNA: TGTGCCAGCTCACCAGGCCAGGGGAACCAGCCCCAGCATTTT. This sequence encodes CASSPGQGNQPQHF.

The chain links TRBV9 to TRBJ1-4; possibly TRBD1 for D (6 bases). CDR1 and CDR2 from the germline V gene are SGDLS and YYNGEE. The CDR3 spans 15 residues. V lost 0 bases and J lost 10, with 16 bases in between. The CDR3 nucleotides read TGTGCCAGCAGCGTAGCCCCCAGGGGAGATGGAAAACTGTTTTTT. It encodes CASSVAPRGDGKLFF. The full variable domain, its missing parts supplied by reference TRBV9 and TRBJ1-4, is DSGVTQTPKHLITATGQRVTLRCSPRSGDLSVYWYQQSLDQGLQFLIQYYNGEERAKGNILERFSAQQFPDLHSELNLSSLELGDSALYFCASSVAPRGDGKLFFGSGTQLSVL.

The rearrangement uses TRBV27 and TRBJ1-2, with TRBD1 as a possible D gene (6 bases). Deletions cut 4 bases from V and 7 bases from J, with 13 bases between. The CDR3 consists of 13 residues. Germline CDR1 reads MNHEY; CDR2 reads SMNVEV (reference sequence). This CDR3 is CASSYLGGGGYTF. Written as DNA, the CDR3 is TGTGCCAGCAGTTACCTAGGGGGAGGTGGCTACACCTTC.

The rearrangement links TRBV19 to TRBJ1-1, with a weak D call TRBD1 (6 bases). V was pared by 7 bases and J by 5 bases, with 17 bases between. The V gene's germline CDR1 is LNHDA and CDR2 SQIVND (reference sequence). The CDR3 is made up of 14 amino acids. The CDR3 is CASTYQGGKTEAFF. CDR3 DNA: TGTGCCAGTACCTATCAAGGGGGGAAAACTGAAGCTTTCTTT.

The CDR3: CASRSLGHYNEKLFF. The DNA for the CDR3 is TGTGCCAGCAGATCTCTGGGGCACTACAATGAAAAACTGTTTTTT. This chain uses TRBV6-5 with TRBJ1-4; D possibly corresponds to TRBD1 (5 bases). CDR3 length: 15 amino acids. Trimming pared 6 bases from V and 5 bases from J, leaving 16 bases between. Germline V gives CDR1 MNHEY, CDR2 SVGAGI.

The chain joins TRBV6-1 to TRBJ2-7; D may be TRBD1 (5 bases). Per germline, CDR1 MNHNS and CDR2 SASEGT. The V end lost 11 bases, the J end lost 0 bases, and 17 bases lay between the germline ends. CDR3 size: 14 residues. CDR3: CAGASPAISYEQYF. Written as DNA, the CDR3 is TGTGCCGGGGCCTCCCCAGCGATCTCCTACGAGCAGTACTTC.

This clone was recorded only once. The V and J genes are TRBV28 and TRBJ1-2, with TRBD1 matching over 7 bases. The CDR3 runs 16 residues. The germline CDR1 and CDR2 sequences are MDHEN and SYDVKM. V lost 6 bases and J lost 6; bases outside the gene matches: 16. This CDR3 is CASRSSGGQQNNGYTF. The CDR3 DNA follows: TGTGCCAGCAGATCCTCGGGGGGACAGCAAAACAATGGCTACACCTTC.

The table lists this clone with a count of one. The CDR3 here is CASSQVSGTYNEQFF. The CDR3 DNA reads TGCGCCAGCAGCCAGGTAAGCGGGACCTACAATGAGCAGTTCTTC. The chain recombines TRBV4-1 with TRBJ2-1; 7 bases agree with TRBD2. CDR3 length: 15 amino acids. Germline CDR1 is MGHRA and CDR2 is YSYEKL. V shed 3 bases and J 2 bases; nucleotides not matched to a gene: 4.

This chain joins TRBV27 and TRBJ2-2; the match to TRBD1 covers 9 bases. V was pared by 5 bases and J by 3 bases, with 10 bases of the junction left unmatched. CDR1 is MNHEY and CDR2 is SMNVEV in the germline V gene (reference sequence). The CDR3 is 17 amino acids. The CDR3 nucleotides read TGTGCCAGCAGTGACCCGCAAGACAGGGGGGACACCGGGGAGCTGTTTTTT. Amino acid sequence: CASSDPQDRGDTGELFF.

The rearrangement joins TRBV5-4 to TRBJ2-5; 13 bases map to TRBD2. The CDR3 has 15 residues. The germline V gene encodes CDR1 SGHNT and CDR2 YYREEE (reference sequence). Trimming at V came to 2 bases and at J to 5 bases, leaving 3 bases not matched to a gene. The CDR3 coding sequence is TGTGCCAGCAGCTTAGGACTAGCGGGAGTTGAGACCCAGTACTTC. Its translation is CASSLGLAGVETQYF.

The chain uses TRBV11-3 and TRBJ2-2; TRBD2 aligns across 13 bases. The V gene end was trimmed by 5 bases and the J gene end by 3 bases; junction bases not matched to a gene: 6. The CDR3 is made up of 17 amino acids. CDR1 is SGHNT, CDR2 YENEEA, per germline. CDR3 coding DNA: TGTGCCAGCAGCCCCGGAGGACTAGCGGGGGACACCGGGGAGCTGTTTTTT. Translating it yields CASSPGGLAGDTGELFF.

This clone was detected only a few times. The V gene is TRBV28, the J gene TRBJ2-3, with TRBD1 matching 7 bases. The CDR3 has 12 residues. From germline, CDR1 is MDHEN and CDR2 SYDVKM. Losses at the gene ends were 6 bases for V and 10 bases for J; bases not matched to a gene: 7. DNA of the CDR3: TGTGCCAGCAGCCTAGACAGGGTGGCGCAGTATTTT. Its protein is CASSLDRVAQYF. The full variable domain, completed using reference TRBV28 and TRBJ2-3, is DVKVTQSSRYLVKRTGEKVFLECVQDMDHENMFWYRQDPGLGLRLIYFSYDVKMKEKGDIPEGYSVSREKKERFSLILESASTNQTSMYLCASSLDRVAQYFGPGTRLTVL.

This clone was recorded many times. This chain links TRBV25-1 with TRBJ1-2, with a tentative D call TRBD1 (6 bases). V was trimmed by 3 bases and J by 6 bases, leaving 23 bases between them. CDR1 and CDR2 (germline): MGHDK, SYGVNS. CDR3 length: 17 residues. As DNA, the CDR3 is TGTGCCAGCAGTGACGGTCTCACGGGGGCCCGGACGGATGGCTACACCTTC. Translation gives CASSDGLTGARTDGYTF.

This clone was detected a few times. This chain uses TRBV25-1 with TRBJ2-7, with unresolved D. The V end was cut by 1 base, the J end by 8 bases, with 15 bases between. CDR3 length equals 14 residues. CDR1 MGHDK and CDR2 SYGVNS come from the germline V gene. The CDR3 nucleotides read TGTGCCAGCAGTGAATCGGGCCCCTCGTGGCAGCAGTACTTC. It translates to CASSESGPSWQQYF.

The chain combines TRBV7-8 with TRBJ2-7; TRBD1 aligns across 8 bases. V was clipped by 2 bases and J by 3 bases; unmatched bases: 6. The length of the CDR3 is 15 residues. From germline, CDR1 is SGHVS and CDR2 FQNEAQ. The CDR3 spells CASSLLGTGDYEQYF. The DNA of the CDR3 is TGTGCCAGCAGCTTACTCGGGACAGGAGACTACGAGCAGTACTTC.

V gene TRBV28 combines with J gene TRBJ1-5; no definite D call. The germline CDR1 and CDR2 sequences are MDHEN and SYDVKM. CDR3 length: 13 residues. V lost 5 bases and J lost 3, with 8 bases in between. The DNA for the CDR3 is TGTGCCAGCAGTAGATACACCAATCAGCCCCAGCATTTT. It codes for CASSRYTNQPQHF.

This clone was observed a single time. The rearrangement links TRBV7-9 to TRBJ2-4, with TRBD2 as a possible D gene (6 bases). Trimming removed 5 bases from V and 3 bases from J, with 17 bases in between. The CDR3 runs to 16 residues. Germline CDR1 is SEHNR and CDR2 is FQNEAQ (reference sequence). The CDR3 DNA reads TGTGCCAGCAGCCGAGGGACGGGAGTGGGCAAAAACATTCAGTACTTC. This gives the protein CASSRGTGVGKNIQYF.

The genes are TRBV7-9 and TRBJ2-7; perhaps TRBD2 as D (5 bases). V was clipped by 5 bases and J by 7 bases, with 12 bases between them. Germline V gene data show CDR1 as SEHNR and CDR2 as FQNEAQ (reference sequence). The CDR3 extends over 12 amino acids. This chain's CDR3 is CASSQDSREQYF. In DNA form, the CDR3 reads TGTGCCAGCAGCCAGGACTCTCGGGAGCAGTACTTC.

In DNA form, the CDR3 reads TGTGCCAGTACCCAACAGGGACTAGCGGTTAACACCGGGGAGCTGTTTTTT. It encodes CASTQQGLAVNTGELFF. This chain links TRBV19 with TRBJ2-2; 11 nucleotides line up with TRBD2. Germline lookup yields CDR1 LNHDA and CDR2 SQIVND (reference sequence). With 7 bases clipped from V and 2 bases from J, the junction kept 9 bases outside the gene matches. The CDR3 is 17 residues long. Filled out from reference TRBV19 and TRBJ2-2, the complete variable domain reads DGGITQSPKYLFRKEGQNVTLSCEQNLNHDAMYWYRQDPGQGLRLIYYSQIVNDFQKGDIAEGYSVSREKKESFPLTVTSAQKNPTAFYLCASTQQGLAVNTGELFFGEGSRLTVL.

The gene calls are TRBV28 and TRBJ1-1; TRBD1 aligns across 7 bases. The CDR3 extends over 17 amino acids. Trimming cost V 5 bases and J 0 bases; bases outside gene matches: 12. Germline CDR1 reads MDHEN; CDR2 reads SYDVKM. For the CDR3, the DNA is TGTGCCAGCAGTCCCCGACAGGGTCGGGGATTGAACACTGAAGCTTTCTTT. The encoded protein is CASSPRQGRGLNTEAFF.

CDR3 residues: CASSPLAGANGELFF. The CDR3 DNA reads TGTGCCAGCAGCCCACTAGCGGGAGCGAACGGGGAGCTGTTTTTT. The chain is built from TRBV4-2 and TRBJ2-2, with TRBD2 matching 11 bases. The CDR3 covers 15 residues. Germline V CDR1 and CDR2: LGHNA, YNFKEQ. The ends lost 4 bases at V and 7 bases at J; junction bases unmatched: 5.

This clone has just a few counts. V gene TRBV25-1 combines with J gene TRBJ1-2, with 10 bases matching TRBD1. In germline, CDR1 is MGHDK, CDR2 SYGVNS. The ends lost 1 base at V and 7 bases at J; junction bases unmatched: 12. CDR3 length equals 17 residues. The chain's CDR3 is CASSECSLWDRGCGYTF. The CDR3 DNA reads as TGTGCCAGCAGTGAATGCAGTTTGTGGGACAGGGGATGTGGCTACACCTTC.

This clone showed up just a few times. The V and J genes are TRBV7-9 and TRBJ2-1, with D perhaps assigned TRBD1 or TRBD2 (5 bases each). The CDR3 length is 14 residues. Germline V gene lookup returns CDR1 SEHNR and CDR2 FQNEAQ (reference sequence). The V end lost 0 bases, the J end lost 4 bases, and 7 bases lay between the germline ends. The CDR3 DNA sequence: TGTGCCAGCAGCTTAGCCGGGGCATACAATGAGCAGTTCTTC. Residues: CASSLAGAYNEQFF.

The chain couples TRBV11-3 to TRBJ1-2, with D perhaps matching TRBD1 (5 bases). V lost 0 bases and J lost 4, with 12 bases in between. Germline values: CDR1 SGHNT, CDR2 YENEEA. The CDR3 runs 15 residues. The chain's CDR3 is CASSLDDSSPYGYTF. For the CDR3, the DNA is TGTGCCAGCAGCTTAGATGACAGCTCCCCCTATGGCTACACCTTC.

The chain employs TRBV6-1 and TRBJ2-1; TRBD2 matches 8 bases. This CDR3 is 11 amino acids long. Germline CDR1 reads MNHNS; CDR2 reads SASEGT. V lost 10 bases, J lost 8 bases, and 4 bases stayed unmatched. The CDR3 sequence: CATLAGHEQFF. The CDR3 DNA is TGTGCCACCCTAGCGGGCCATGAGCAGTTCTTC.

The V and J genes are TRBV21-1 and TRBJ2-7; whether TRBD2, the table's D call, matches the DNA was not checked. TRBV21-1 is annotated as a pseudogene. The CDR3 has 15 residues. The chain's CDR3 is CASSKATSGGGEQYF. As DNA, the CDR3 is TGTGCCAGCAGCAAAGCGACTAGCGGGGGGGGCGAGCAGTACTTC.

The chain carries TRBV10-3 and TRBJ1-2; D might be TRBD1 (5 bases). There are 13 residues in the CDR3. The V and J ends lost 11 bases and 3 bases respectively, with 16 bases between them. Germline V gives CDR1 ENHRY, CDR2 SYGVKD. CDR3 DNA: TGTGCCGCCGGGAGGGACTTGTACTATGGCTACACCTTC. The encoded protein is CAAGRDLYYGYTF.